The text below deals with one T cell receptor beta chain. This clonotype was seen a few times. Its antigen is unknown. Per-base qualities were not stored, and no clone one base away is much larger. This entry is derived from a study of blood T cells in healthy people across ages (dated by TCRdb to about 2015). Study-level background: In model experiments, template switching captured about one uniquely barcoded TCR beta cDNA molecule for every two T cells. To track age-related changes in TCR beta repertoire diversity, the study relied on deep sequencing normalized with unique cDNA molecular identifiers. The donors were split into four age groups: young (average 16 years), middle-aged (about 40), aged (roughly 60) and long-lived (over 80). Donors of different ages were randomly distributed across sequencing lanes to avoid experimental bias. The study analyzed two additional independent replicas of 1 million unique cDNA reads from the same blood draw for two donors, one aged 18 to 30 and one aged 80 or older. General study outcomes and caveats: Because the CMV infection status of the donors was unknown, age-related changes in expanded clonotypes may potentially have been confounded. Compared with the aged group, the long-lived group had more naive CD4+ T cells, fewer expanded clones and increased TCR diversity, a pattern suggesting age selection. Conclusive comparison of naive and antigen-experienced compartments was prevented by the profiling of bulk unsorted PBMCs. Observed TCR beta diversity correlated strongly with the percentage of naive T cells measured by flow cytometry. Estimates of total diversity from one million sequenced T cells were regarded as lower bounds and underestimates. Observed TCR beta diversity per million T cells fell roughly linearly with age, and a significant reduction was already apparent by age around 39.

Preparation of the library involved 5' RACE. The data were produced on an Illumina HiSeq 2500. The second PCR ran for roughly 7 to 12 cycles and used a J-beta primer mix along with a sample-barcoded 5' primer. A template-switch 5' adaptor carrying 12 random nucleotides introduced a unique molecular identifier onto each TCR beta cDNA molecule. At least 2.5 million CDR3-containing paired-end reads were obtained from each sample. First-strand cDNA was synthesized from all RNA with the Mint cDNA synthesis kit, primed by a TRBC-specific oligonucleotide. Following uracil-DNA glycosylase treatment, all cDNA underwent a first 18-cycle PCR with the universal primers M1SS and BC2_uni_R. The paper's processing steps were these. For normalization, 1 million high-quality reads, each with a distinct molecular identifier, were randomly selected from each sample. Instead of being binned into consensus sequences, reads that shared molecular identifiers were thrown out. CDR3 identification, clonotype clustering and error correction used MiTCR with a Q25 quality threshold and the strictest error-elimination algorithm. A nonparametric unseen species model using Euler transformation provided a lower-bound estimate of total TCR beta diversity. In TCRdb, the public reads were trimmed at Q25 with fastp and aligned with MiXCR, with productive beta chains retained. When rows share a CDR3 protein, they turn into one entry using the most common DNA and genes. The V and J calls and clone size are TCRdb's, not the authors'. Across this sample there are 800,000 to 950,000 distinct CDR3 sequences, with around 36% seen only once. The top ten hold over 10% of the sample.

The approximately 41 donors, aged about 6 to 95 years, were systemically healthy Caucasian individuals from Russia. Around 9.7 milliliters of peripheral blood were collected from each donor into EDTA-treated Vacutainer tubes. PBMCs were isolated by Ficoll-Paque density-gradient centrifugation, with at least 7 million obtained per sample. Total RNA, at least 5.5 micrograms per sample, was extracted from PBMCs with Trizol reagent. Naive CD45RAhigh/CD27high T cell percentages were measured by flow cytometry on a PBMC aliquot from every donor. The cysteine opens and the phenylalanine closes a CDR3 of 15 amino acids. The kept DNA is CDR3 alone, 45 bases in frame from the first base. V drops 0 bases and J drops 8 bases, leaving 16 bases in between. Looking up the germline V gene (reference sequence) yields CDR1 DFQATT and CDR2 SNEGSKA.

Sequencing was done on a sample of blood. This clonotype originated in a man between 18 and 35 years old in good health. This chain is built from TRBV20-1 and TRBJ1-4; 6 matching bases give a weak D call of TRBD1. The nucleotides are TGCAGTGCTAGAGACTATTTCCGGGACAAGGAAAAACTGTTTTTT. Its protein product is CSARDYFRDKEKLFF.